This TCR beta chain was captured in a study of cytomegalovirus exposure and HLA in healthy donors. The CDR3 is 13 residues long. The V and J ends lost 5 bases and 10 bases, in that order; junction bases with no gene match: 4. The germline V gene has CDR1 GTSNPN and CDR2 SVGIG (reference sequence). PCR primers comprised 60 Vbeta and 13 Jbeta primers. Data came from immunoSEQ multiplex PCR; TCRdb stores just in-frame clones and leaves some out. There are 130,000 to 150,000 clones in the sample; roughly three quarters occur only once, and 6.7% lies in the top ten. This clone was seen once. This clonotype originated in a woman aged 40 to 50 in good health and CMV-seropositive. The chain uses TRBV30 and TRBJ1-6, with 11 bases matching TRBD1. The material sequenced was PBMCs. The CDR3 reads CAWGTGGRSPLHF. As DNA, the CDR3 is TGTGCCTGGGGGACAGGGGGTCGATCACCCCTCCACTTT.